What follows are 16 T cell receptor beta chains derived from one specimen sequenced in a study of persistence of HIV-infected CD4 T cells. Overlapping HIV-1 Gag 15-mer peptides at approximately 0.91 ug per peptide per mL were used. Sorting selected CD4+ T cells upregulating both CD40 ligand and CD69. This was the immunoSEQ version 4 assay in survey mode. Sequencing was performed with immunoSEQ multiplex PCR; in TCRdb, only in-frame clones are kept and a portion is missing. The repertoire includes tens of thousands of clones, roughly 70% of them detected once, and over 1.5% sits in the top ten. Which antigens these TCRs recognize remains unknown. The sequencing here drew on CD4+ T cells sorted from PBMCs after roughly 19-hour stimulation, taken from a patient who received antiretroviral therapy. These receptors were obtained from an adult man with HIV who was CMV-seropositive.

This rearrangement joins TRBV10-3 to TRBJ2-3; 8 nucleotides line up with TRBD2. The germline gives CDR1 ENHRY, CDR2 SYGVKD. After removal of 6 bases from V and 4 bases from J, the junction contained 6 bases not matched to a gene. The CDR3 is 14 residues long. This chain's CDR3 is CAISRLANPDTQYF. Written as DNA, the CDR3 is TGTGCCATCAGCCGACTAGCGAATCCAGATACGCAGTATTTT.

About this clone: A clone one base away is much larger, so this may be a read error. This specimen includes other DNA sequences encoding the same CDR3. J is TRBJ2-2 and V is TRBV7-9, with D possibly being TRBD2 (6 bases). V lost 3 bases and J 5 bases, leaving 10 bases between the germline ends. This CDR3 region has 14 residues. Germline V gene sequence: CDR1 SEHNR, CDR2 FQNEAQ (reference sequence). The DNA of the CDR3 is TGTGCCAGCAGCTTGGCTGGGGGGACCGGGGAGCTGTTTTTT. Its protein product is CASSLAGGTGELFF.

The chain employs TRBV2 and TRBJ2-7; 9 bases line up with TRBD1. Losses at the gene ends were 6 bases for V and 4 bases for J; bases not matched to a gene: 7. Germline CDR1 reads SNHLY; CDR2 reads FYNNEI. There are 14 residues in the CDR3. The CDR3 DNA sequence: TGTGCCAGCAGCGCCGGGACAGGGTGGTACGAGCAGTACTTC. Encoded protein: CASSAGTGWYEQYF.

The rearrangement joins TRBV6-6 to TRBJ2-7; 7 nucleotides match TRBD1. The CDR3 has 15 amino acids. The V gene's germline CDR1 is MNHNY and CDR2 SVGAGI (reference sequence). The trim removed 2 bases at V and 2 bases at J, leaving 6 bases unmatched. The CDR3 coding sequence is TGTGCCAGCAGTTACAAAACAGGGGCCCCCTACGAGCAGTACTTC. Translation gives CASSYKTGAPYEQYF.

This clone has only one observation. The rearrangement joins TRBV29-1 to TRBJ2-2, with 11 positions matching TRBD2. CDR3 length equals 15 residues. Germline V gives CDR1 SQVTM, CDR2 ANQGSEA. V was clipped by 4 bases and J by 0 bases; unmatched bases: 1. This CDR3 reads CSVGTSGSNTGELFF. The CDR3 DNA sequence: TGCAGCGTTGGGACTAGCGGGTCGAACACCGGGGAGCTGTTTTTT.

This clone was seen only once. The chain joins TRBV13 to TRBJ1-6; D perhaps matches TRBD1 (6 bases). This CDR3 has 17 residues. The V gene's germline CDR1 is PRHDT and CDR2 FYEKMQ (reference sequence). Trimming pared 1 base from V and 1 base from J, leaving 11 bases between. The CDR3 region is CASSLAPQGSYNSPLHF. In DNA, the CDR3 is TGTGCCAGCAGCTTAGCACCCCAGGGGTCCTATAATTCACCCCTCCACTTT.

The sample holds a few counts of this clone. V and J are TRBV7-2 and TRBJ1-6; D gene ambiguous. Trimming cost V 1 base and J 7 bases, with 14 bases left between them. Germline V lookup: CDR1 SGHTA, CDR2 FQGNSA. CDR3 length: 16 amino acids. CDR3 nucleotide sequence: TGTGCCAGCAGCTTAGTCTCGGACGTGGGGAATTCACCCCTCCACTTT. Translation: CASSLVSDVGNSPLHF.

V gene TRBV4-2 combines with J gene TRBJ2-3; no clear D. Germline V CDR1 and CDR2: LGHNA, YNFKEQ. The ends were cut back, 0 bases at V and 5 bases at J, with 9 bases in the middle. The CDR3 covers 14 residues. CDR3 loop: CASSQDLARDTQYF. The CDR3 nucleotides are TGTGCCAGCAGCCAAGATCTTGCCCGAGATACGCAGTATTTT.

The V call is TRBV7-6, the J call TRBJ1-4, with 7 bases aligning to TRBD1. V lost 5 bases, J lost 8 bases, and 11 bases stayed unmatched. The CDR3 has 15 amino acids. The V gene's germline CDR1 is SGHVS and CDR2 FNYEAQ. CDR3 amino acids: CASSPRTGSLEKLFF. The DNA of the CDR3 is TGTGCCAGCAGCCCCCGGACAGGTTCCCTCGAAAAACTGTTTTTT. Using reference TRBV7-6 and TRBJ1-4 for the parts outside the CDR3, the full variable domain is GAGVSQSPRYKVTKRGQDVALRCDPISGHVSLYWYRQALGQGPEFLTYFNYEAQQDKSGLPNDRFSAERPEGSISTLTIQRTEQRDSAMYRCASSPRTGSLEKLFFGSGTQLSVL.

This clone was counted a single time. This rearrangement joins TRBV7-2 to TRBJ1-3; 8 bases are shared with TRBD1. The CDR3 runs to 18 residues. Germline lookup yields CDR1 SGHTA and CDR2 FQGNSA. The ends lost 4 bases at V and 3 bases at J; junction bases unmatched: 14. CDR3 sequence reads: CASSSTPIPGQVGNTIYF. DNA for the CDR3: TGTGCCAGCAGCTCAACCCCAATTCCGGGACAGGTTGGAAACACCATATATTTT. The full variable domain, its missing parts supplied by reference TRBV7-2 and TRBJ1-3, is GAGVSQSPSNKVTEKGKDVELRCDPISGHTALYWYRQSLGQGLEFLIYFQGNSAPDKSGLPSDRFSAERTGGSVSTLTIQRTQQEDSAVYLCASSSTPIPGQVGNTIYFGEGSWLTVV.

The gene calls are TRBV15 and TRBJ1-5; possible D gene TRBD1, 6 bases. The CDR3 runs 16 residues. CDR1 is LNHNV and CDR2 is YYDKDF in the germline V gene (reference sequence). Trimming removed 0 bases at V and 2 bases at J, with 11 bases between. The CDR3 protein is CATSRDRGGCNQPQHF. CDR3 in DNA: TGTGCCACCAGCAGAGACCGGGGGGGCTGCAATCAGCCCCAGCATTTT.

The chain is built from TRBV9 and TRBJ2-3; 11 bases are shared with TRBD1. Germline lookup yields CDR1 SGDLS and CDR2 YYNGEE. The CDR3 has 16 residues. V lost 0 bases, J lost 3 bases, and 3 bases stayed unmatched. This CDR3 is CASSVGTGGRTDTQYF. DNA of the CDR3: TGTGCCAGCAGCGTAGGGACAGGGGGCAGGACAGATACGCAGTATTTT.

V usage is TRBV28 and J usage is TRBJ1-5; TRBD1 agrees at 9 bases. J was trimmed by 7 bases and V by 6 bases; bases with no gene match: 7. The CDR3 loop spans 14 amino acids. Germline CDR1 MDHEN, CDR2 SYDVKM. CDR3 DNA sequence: TGTGCCAGCAGGCTCCGGGACAGGGTCCAGCCCCAGCATTTT. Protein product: CASRLRDRVQPQHF.

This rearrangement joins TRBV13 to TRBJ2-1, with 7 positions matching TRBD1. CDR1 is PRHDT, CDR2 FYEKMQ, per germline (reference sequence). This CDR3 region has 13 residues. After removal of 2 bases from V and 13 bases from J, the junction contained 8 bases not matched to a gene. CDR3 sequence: CASSLLVTGSQFF. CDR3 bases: TGTGCCAGCAGCTTACTTGTGACAGGGAGCCAGTTCTTC.

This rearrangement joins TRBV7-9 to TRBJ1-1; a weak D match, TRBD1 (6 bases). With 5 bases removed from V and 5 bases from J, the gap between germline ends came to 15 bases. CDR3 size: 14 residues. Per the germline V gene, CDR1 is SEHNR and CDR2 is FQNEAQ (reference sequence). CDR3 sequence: CASSRTGYGTEAFF. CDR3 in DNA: TGTGCCAGCAGCCGAACAGGGTACGGGACTGAAGCTTTCTTT.

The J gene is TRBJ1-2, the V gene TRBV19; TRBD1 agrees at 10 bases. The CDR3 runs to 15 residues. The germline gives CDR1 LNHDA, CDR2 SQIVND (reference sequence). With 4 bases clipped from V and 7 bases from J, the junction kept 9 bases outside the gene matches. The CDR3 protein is CASSTAGTGEFGYTF. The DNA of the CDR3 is TGTGCCAGTAGTACAGCCGGGACAGGGGAATTTGGCTACACCTTC.